The 21 T cell receptor beta chains presented below share a single source sample, sequenced in a study of cytomegalovirus exposure and HLA in healthy donors. PCR primers comprised 60 Vbeta and 13 Jbeta primers. Sequenced by immunoSEQ multiplex PCR; TCRdb stores in-frame clones only, minus some. Altogether 100,000 or so clones are present, about 78% being singletons, with the ten largest covering 12%. The specimen was PBMCs. The receptors here all came from a woman between 40 and 50 years old in good health and CMV-seropositive.

The chain couples TRBV2 to TRBJ1-1; 8 bases map to TRBD1. The length of the CDR3 is 14 residues. Germline V gene sequence: CDR1 SNHLY, CDR2 FYNNEI. Germline trimming cut 2 bases from V and 5 bases from J; bases unmatched to any gene: 4. The CDR3 DNA reads TGTGCCAGCAGTGAATCCAGGGGGCGGACTGAAGCTTTCTTT. Residues: CASSESRGRTEAFF.

This clone has only a few counts. The chain combines TRBV6-4 with TRBJ1-1, with D perhaps TRBD1 (6 bases). The V and J ends lost 8 bases and 1 base respectively, with 8 bases between them. Germline loops: CDR1 MRHNA, CDR2 SNTAGT. This CDR3 comprises 12 residues. This chain's CDR3 is CASGQSNTEAFF. For the CDR3, the DNA is TGTGCCAGCGGACAGTCGAACACTGAAGCTTTCTTT.

The chain links TRBV4-1 to TRBJ1-6; D unresolved. The CDR3 covers 12 residues. V was pared by 3 bases and J by 10 bases, with 7 bases between. Germline CDR1 MGHRA, CDR2 YSYEKL. CDR3 DNA sequence: TGCGCCAGCAGCCAGGCCTCCTCACCCCTCCACTTT. It translates to CASSQASSPLHF.

The chain recombines TRBV7-9 with TRBJ2-5; D gene uncertain. The germline V and J ends were trimmed by 3 bases and 0 bases, with 11 bases remaining between them. The CDR3 contains 15 residues. CDR1 is SEHNR, CDR2 FQNEAQ, per germline (reference sequence). The CDR3 is CASSLSTWYQETQYF. The CDR3 nucleotides read TGTGCCAGCAGCTTGAGCACCTGGTACCAAGAGACCCAGTACTTC.

This chain links TRBV7-9 with TRBJ2-2; 7 bases align to TRBD1. The CDR3 consists of 14 residues. Per the germline V gene, CDR1 is SEHNR and CDR2 is FQNEAQ (reference sequence). With V trimmed by 10 bases and J by 4 bases, 9 bases remained unmatched. The DNA of the CDR3 is TGTGCCACCAGACAGGGTCGGGGCACCGGGGAGCTGTTTTTT. This codes for CATRQGRGTGELFF.

The sample holds a few counts of this clone. The chain employs TRBV2 and TRBJ1-3; 7 bases are a match to TRBD1. The CDR3 extends over 17 amino acids. The junction had 11 bases not matched to a gene; V was cut back by 0 bases and J by 6 bases. CDR1 SNHLY and CDR2 FYNNEI come from the germline V gene. The CDR3 is CASSEATGIVLENTIYF. Written as DNA, the CDR3 is TGTGCCAGCAGTGAAGCGACAGGGATTGTGTTGGAAAACACCATATATTTT.

This clone was seen more than once but under ten times. V gene TRBV5-1 combines with J gene TRBJ2-1; 8 bases are a match to TRBD1. Germline-derived CDR1 and CDR2 are SGHRS and YFSETQ. This CDR3 contains 13 residues. Trimming cost V 3 bases and J 7 bases; bases outside gene matches: 3. CDR3 sequence reads: CASSSNRGNEQFF. Written as DNA, the CDR3 is TGCGCCAGCAGCTCGAACAGGGGGAATGAGCAGTTCTTC.

As to this clone: This likely comes from a read error, as the CDR3 has no conserved phenylalanine or tryptophan at its end. No DNA is shown, since the ends of the CDR3 on it are uncertain; the CDR3 is the one TCRdb lists. This chain joins TRBV6-5 and TRBJ2-4; the D call TRBD2 from the table was never checked on the DNA. The CDR3 has 12 residues if both end residues are counted. Germline V CDR1 and CDR2: MNHEY, SVGAGI. This CDR3 reads CASSYPLAGEPP.

This chain joins TRBV5-5 and TRBJ1-3, with D perhaps TRBD1 (5 bases). The CDR3 has 16 residues. Germline values: CDR1 SGHKS, CDR2 YYEKEE (reference sequence). V lost 4 bases and J lost 0, with 14 bases in between. The CDR3 DNA follows: TGTGCCAGCAGCCAACCACCGGGGGTCTCTGGAAACACCATATATTTT. It is translated as CASSQPPGVSGNTIYF.

The rearrangement uses TRBV19 and TRBJ1-2; D is unclear. V was cut by 6 bases and J by 3 bases, with 11 bases left in between. The CDR3 is 13 amino acids. Germline V CDR1 and CDR2: LNHDA, SQIVND (reference sequence). The DNA for the CDR3 is TGTGCCAGTAGAACAACCCGGGACTATGGCTACACCTTC. It encodes CASRTTRDYGYTF.

This chain uses TRBV2 with TRBJ1-6; possibly TRBD1 for D (6 bases). V gave up 4 bases and J gave up 7 bases, with 11 bases separating them. Looked up from germline, CDR1 is SNHLY and CDR2 is FYNNEI. CDR3 length: 14 residues. As DNA, the CDR3 is TGTGCCAGCAGTGCTAGACAGGTCAATTCACCCCTCCACTTT. Translated, it gives CASSARQVNSPLHF.

This clone appeared many times. The chain combines TRBV19 with TRBJ1-1; D may be TRBD1 (6 bases). This CDR3 is built from 13 residues. Germline lookup yields CDR1 LNHDA and CDR2 SQIVND (reference sequence). Trimming cost V 6 bases and J 4 bases, with 12 bases left between them. CDR3 sequence: CASRQGLGTEAFF. DNA of the CDR3: TGTGCCAGTAGACAGGGTCTTGGCACTGAAGCTTTCTTT.

The rearrangement uses TRBV7-3 and TRBJ2-3, with 8 bases lining up with TRBD2. V shed 5 bases and J 2 bases; nucleotides not matched to a gene: 9. Germline-derived CDR1 and CDR2 are SGHTA and FQGTGA. The CDR3 consists of 16 residues. The CDR3 spells CASSGTSGDTTDTQYF. The CDR3 region has the DNA TGTGCCAGCAGCGGAACTAGCGGAGATACCACAGATACGCAGTATTTT.

Ten or more counts support this clone. The chain combines TRBV7-3 with TRBJ2-3; perhaps TRBD2 as D (7 bases). The germline V and J ends were trimmed by 8 bases and 4 bases, with 19 bases remaining between them. The CDR3 is made up of 15 amino acids. Germline V gene data show CDR1 as SGHTA and CDR2 as FQGTGA. The CDR3 region is CASGGGASGADTQYF. CDR3 DNA sequence: TGTGCCAGCGGAGGGGGGGCCAGTGGGGCAGATACGCAGTATTTT.

V and J are TRBV1 and TRBJ2-7; no check of the table's D call, TRBD1, against the DNA was made. TRBV1 is classified as a pseudogene. The CDR3 has 19 residues. The CDR3 region is CTSSQGSGTGGCCAYEQYF. CDR3 coding DNA: TGCACCAGCAGCCAAGGTTCCGGGACAGGGGGATGTTGTGCCTACGAGCAGTACTTC.

This chain joins TRBV14 and TRBJ2-5; 8 bases fit TRBD2. Germline V gene sequence: CDR1 SGHDN, CDR2 FVKESK. The length of the CDR3 is 15 residues. V dropped 1 base and J dropped 2; count of bases not matched to a gene: 3. CDR3: CASSQVAGGQETQYF. CDR3 DNA sequence: TGTGCCAGCAGCCAAGTCGCGGGGGGTCAAGAGACCCAGTACTTC.

This clone showed up just once. The chain has TRBV6-6 and TRBJ2-2; TRBD2 is a possible D gene (6 bases). Per the germline V gene, CDR1 is MNHNY and CDR2 is SVGAGI (reference sequence). CDR3 length: 11 amino acids. CDR3 coding DNA: TGTGCTGGGGGGTTAACCGGGGAGCTGTTTTTT. This encodes CAGGLTGELFF.

As to this clone: The same CDR3 also results from other DNA sequences found in this sample. V and J are TRBV30 and TRBJ1-3; D gene unclear. Germline-derived CDR1 and CDR2 are GTSNPN and SVGIG (reference sequence). This CDR3 region has 13 residues. The V and J ends lost 0 bases and 3 bases respectively, with 6 bases between them. The CDR3 loop reads CAWSVRGGNTIYF. For the CDR3, the DNA is TGTGCCTGGAGTGTACGGGGTGGAAACACCATATATTTT.

The chain is built from TRBV5-1 and TRBJ2-1; D unclear. CDR1 is SGHRS and CDR2 is YFSETQ in the germline V gene. Deletions cut 4 bases from V and 2 bases from J, with 13 bases between. The CDR3 is 15 residues long. For the CDR3, the DNA is TGCGCCAGCAGCCTGGGTGGCGGTCCCTACAATGAGCAGTTCTTC. Translated: CASSLGGGPYNEQFF.

V gene TRBV6-1 combines with J gene TRBJ1-1, with D maybe TRBD1 (5 bases). The CDR3 sequence is 12 residues long. Trimming removed 8 bases from V and 5 bases from J, with 12 bases in between. CDR1 is MNHNS, CDR2 SASEGT, per germline. The CDR3 DNA follows: TGTGCCAGCGCAACCCAGGGAACTGAAGCTTTCTTT. Protein product: CASATQGTEAFF.

The genes are TRBV6-5 and TRBJ2-5, with TRBD2 identical over 10 bases. Judging by the DNA end, TRBJ2-7 fits better; the J call may be wrong. In germline, CDR1 is MNHEY, CDR2 SVGAGI. The CDR3 runs to 15 residues. The CDR3: CASSPALAGVYEQYF. The CDR3 DNA reads as TGTGCCAGCAGTCCCGCCCTAGCGGGGGTCTACGAGCAGTACTTC.